This TCR beta chain appears in the sequencing data of a study of blood T cells in healthy people across ages. Notes on the study in general: With naive T cell percentage, TCR beta diversity showed a strong correlation. Underestimates were what the diversity estimates from one million T cells were considered to be. Comparison with aged donors showed that long-lived donors had more naive CD4+ cells and higher diversity.

Through a sample-barcoded 5' primer and a J-beta primer mix, a second PCR was run for about 6 to 11 cycles. TCRdb used MiXCR to reprocess the 5' RACE reads, holding one entry per CDR3 protein. The sample includes about 640,000 distinct CDR3 sequences, approximately 50% of them seen just once. As concerns this clonotype: The target antigen is unknown.

V lost 3 bases, J lost 8 bases, and 13 bases lay in between. The CDR3 is made up of 13 amino acids. V gene TRBV12-3 or TRBV12-4 combines with J gene TRBJ1-2; D gene uncertain. This receptor was identified in a man aged 60-69 years in good health. Sequencing used blood. The CDR3, as DNA: TGTGCCAGCAGTTTTATCGGGGTCTCAGGCTACACCTTC. It translates to CASSFIGVSGYTF.